The sequence of this T cell receptor beta chain was determined in a study of T-cell reconstitution after alpha-beta-depleted transplantation in children. The TCRbeta library was prepared with unique molecular identifiers. TCRdb reprocessed the PCR reads via MiXCR and lists one record per CDR3 protein. The repertoire holds 350,000 to 450,000 distinct CDR3 sequences, roughly 22% seen once, with less than 4.5% in the top ten. With V trimmed by 5 bases and J by 7 bases, 5 bases remained unmatched. Germline values: CDR1 SGHTA, CDR2 FQGNSA. The CDR3 runs 14 residues. This receptor was taken from a human donor who donated a stem cell graft to a child with acute myeloid leukemia. The chain carries TRBV7-2 and TRBJ2-1; 10 bases map to TRBD2. This sample comprised PBMCs from the stem cell graft donor, obtained from the stem cell graft. In DNA form, the CDR3 reads TGTGCCAGCAGCCGGTCGACTAGCGGGAATGAGCAGTTCTTC. Translating it yields CASSRSTSGNEQFF.